This T cell receptor (beta chain) stems from a study of blood T cell repertoires in COVID-19. At the level of the study: COVID-19 samples, acute and convalescent, were from the United States, Italy and Spain. T cells, B-cell-depleted T cells, or PBMCs supplied cDNA or gDNA.

This clone was seen a few times. Germline V gene sequence: CDR1 SGDLS, CDR2 YYNGEE. V was clipped by 4 bases and J by 4 bases, with 20 bases between them. There are 16 residues in the CDR3. How the authors handled the data: Amplification of reference gene primers provided the estimated nucleated cell counts. Using immunoSEQ multiplex PCR, the repertoire was profiled, and TCRdb retains in-frame clones only, with some absent. V and J calls and clone size are given by that table; D and trimming were obtained from the DNA. Found here are hundreds of thousands of clones, 65% to 90% of them singletons; the top ten hold about 5.1%.

The origin of this receptor is a man aged 50 or older with COVID-19, enrolled during active disease. Sequences were obtained from peripheral blood. The chain recombines TRBV9 with TRBJ1-2; possibly TRBD1 for D (5 bases). The CDR3 DNA reads TGTGCCAGCAGCCGGGGCGGGAGCACCCCTATCTATGGCTACACCTTC. This translates into CASSRGGSTPIYGYTF.